The 22 T cell receptor beta chains in this list originate from one sample, sequenced in a study of vaccination and CD4 T cells after COVID-19. Treatment noted: approximately 9-day PBMC culture with coronavirus spike peptide pools or control peptides (ViraFEST assay). At the Johns Hopkins FTIC core, DNA taken from cultured CD4+ T cells was sequenced by way of the Oncomine TCR Beta short-read assay. TCRdb recomputed calls from the PCR reads with MiXCR, one row per CDR3 protein. The sample holds thousands of distinct CDR3 sequences, roughly 73% seen once. The antigens of these receptors remain unknown. Specimen: CD4+ T cells from blood, cultured in vitro. The receptors here all came from a human donor who had recovered from COVID-19.

The chain links TRBV19 to TRBJ1-2, with unresolved D. CDR1 is LNHDA, CDR2 SQIVND, per germline (reference sequence). The CDR3 is made up of 15 amino acids. The germline V and J ends were trimmed by 3 bases and 0 bases, with 11 bases remaining between them. The CDR3 reads CASSIRSGSNYGYTF. The CDR3 region has the DNA TGTGCCAGTAGTATTCGTAGTGGTTCTAACTATGGCTACACCTTC.

This chain links TRBV20-1 with TRBJ2-1, with 11 bases aligning to TRBD2. Germline trimming cut 1 base from V and 1 base from J; bases unmatched to any gene: 3. The CDR3 sequence is 16 residues long. Germline V gene sequence: CDR1 DFQATT, CDR2 SNEGSKA (reference sequence). Here the CDR3 reads CSARGASGGSYNEQFF. The CDR3 bases are TGCAGTGCTAGAGGCGCTAGCGGGGGGTCCTACAATGAGCAGTTCTTC.

This sequence joins TRBV2 and TRBJ1-1; D possibly corresponds to TRBD1 (5 bases). Trimming removed 6 bases from V and 0 bases from J, with 8 bases in between. Germline V gene lookup returns CDR1 SNHLY and CDR2 FYNNEI. The CDR3 covers 13 residues. The CDR3 protein is CASRGQMNTEAFF. For the CDR3, the DNA is TGTGCCAGCAGGGGGCAGATGAACACTGAAGCTTTCTTT.

The rearrangement uses TRBV20-1 and TRBJ1-3, with D possibly being TRBD1 (6 bases). The CDR3 sequence is 16 residues long. Trimming removed 0 bases at V and 3 bases at J, with 15 bases between. The V gene's germline CDR1 is DFQATT and CDR2 SNEGSKA (reference sequence). CDR3 in DNA: TGCAGTGCTAGAGATCACAGCAGGGGAAATGGAAACACCATATATTTT. It encodes CSARDHSRGNGNTIYF.

The chain recombines TRBV6-5 with TRBJ1-1; 8 positions agree with TRBD1. Germline CDR1 and CDR2: MNHEY and SVGAGI. Trimming removed 2 bases from V and 1 base from J; junction bases left unmatched: 3. CDR3 size: 15 residues. CDR3 protein: CASSYATGGNTEAFF. The CDR3 DNA reads TGTGCCAGCAGTTACGCCACAGGGGGGAACACTGAAGCTTTCTTT.

This clonotype was seen a few times. The chain joins TRBV11-3 to TRBJ2-2, with unresolved D. The length of the CDR3 is 11 residues. Germline V gives CDR1 SGHNT, CDR2 YENEEA. V was clipped by 7 bases and J by 6 bases, with 6 bases between them. This CDR3 reads CASIEAGELFF. CDR3 sequence (DNA): TGTGCCAGCATCGAGGCCGGGGAGCTGTTTTTT.

The rearrangement uses TRBV27 and TRBJ2-7; 7 bases fit TRBD1. The CDR3 is 14 amino acids. Trimming took 0 bases from V and 4 from J; bases not matched to a gene: 3. The germline V gene encodes CDR1 MNHEY and CDR2 SMNVEV (reference sequence). The CDR3 nucleotides read TGTGCCAGCAGTTTATCGAGGGGGCCATACGAGCAGTACTTC. Residues: CASSLSRGPYEQYF.

This clonotype was detected a few times. The chain is built from TRBV6-1 and TRBJ2-5, with a weak D call TRBD2 (6 bases). This CDR3 has 14 amino acids. V was shortened by 6 bases and J by 1 base, with 12 bases between the two germline ends. Germline V lookup: CDR1 MNHNS, CDR2 SASEGT. The CDR3 sequence: CASRTGTVQETQYF. The CDR3 DNA sequence: TGTGCCAGCAGAACCGGGACTGTCCAAGAGACCCAGTACTTC.

In its sample, this clonotype was seen a few times. This chain connects TRBV6-1 to TRBJ2-3; D gene unclear. Germline assignment: CDR1 MNHNS and CDR2 SASEGT. The CDR3 covers 11 residues. Between the trimmed V and J ends, which lost 6 bases and 6 bases, there was a span of 7 bases. DNA for the CDR3: TGTGCCAGCAGAGAGGTGGATACGCAGTATTTT. Translating gives CASREVDTQYF.

The chain is built from TRBV27 and TRBJ1-1; TRBD1 matches at 7 bases. CDR1 and CDR2 (germline): MNHEY, SMNVEV (reference sequence). The V gene end was trimmed by 6 bases and the J gene end by 2 bases; junction bases not matched to a gene: 9. The CDR3 totals 15 residues. The CDR3 region is CASRSLRQGNTEAFF. In DNA form, the CDR3 reads TGTGCCAGCAGGTCCTTGCGACAGGGAAACACTGAAGCTTTCTTT.

This chain links TRBV11-2 with TRBJ1-1; 7 bases are a match to TRBD1. The junction had 7 bases not matched to a gene; V was cut back by 2 bases and J by 10 bases. The CDR3 loop spans 13 amino acids. From germline, CDR1 is SGHAT and CDR2 FQNNGV. In DNA, the CDR3 is TGTGCCAGCAGCTTAAGCGAAGGGGGCGCAGCTTTCTTT. It specifies CASSLSEGGAAFF.

The chain is built from TRBV7-2 and TRBJ1-6, with D hard to call. The V gene lost 2 bases and the J gene lost 7 bases, with 6 bases spanning the gap. The CDR3 is 13 residues long. Germline values: CDR1 SGHTA, CDR2 FQGNSA. The CDR3, as DNA: TGTGCCAGCAGCTTAACGGAGAATTCACCCCTCCACTTT. Its protein is CASSLTENSPLHF.

This sequence joins TRBV12-5 and TRBJ1-1; D might be TRBD1 (6 bases). The CDR3 length is 12 residues. Per germline, CDR1 LGHNT and CDR2 FRNRAP. The V end was cut by 7 bases, the J end by 6 bases, with 12 bases between. CDR3 region: CASAGQIAEAFF. The CDR3, as DNA: TGTGCTAGTGCAGGACAGATCGCTGAAGCTTTCTTT.

The genes are TRBV11-2 and TRBJ1-2; D is ambiguous. The CDR3 extends over 13 amino acids. The V end was cut by 1 base, the J end by 4 bases, with 7 bases between. Germline values: CDR1 SGHAT, CDR2 FQNNGV. Written as DNA, the CDR3 is TGTGCCAGCAGCTTAGGACTAATCTATGGCTACACCTTC. Protein product: CASSLGLIYGYTF.

CDR3 in DNA: TGTGCCAGCAGTTTACGTAGGCCGGGGGCGGAGGTTTACGAGCAGTACTTC. Its protein is CASSLRRPGAEVYEQYF. This chain joins TRBV27 and TRBJ2-7; D tentatively reads TRBD1 or TRBD2 (6 bases each). V shed 2 bases and J shed 4 bases, with 21 bases lying between them. The CDR3 is made up of 17 amino acids. From germline, CDR1 is MNHEY and CDR2 SMNVEV (reference sequence).

This chain joins TRBV24-1 and TRBJ2-3; 10 positions match TRBD2. The CDR3 has 16 amino acids. The germline CDR1 and CDR2 sequences are KGHDR and SFDVKD. V shed 4 bases, J shed 4 bases, and the junction held 7 bases outside the gene matches. The CDR3 loop is CATSESGRAVADTQYF. In DNA form, the CDR3 reads TGTGCCACCAGTGAGAGCGGGAGGGCCGTCGCAGATACGCAGTATTTT.

CDR3 nucleotides: TGTGCCAGCAGCTTAAACAGCTTATCTAATTCACCCCTCCACTTT. Encoded protein: CASSLNSLSNSPLHF. The chain has TRBV7-3 and TRBJ1-6; the D is unclear. CDR3 length equals 15 residues. Deletions cut 1 base from V and 6 bases from J, with 10 bases between. Per the germline V gene, CDR1 is SGHTA and CDR2 is FQGTGA.

The rearrangement links TRBV6-5 to TRBJ2-7; TRBD1 is a possible D gene (5 bases). The CDR3 contains 16 residues. The germline V and J ends were trimmed by 4 bases and 3 bases, with 19 bases remaining between them. Germline CDR1 MNHEY, CDR2 SVGAGI. As DNA, the CDR3 is TGTGCCAGCAGTTTTCGACAGACCGGGCAAGACTACGAGCAGTACTTC. Its protein product is CASSFRQTGQDYEQYF.

This rearrangement joins TRBV7-9 to TRBJ2-3; TRBD2 aligns across 9 bases. Germline CDR1 SEHNR, CDR2 FQNEAQ (reference sequence). This CDR3 is 15 amino acids long. V was pared by 5 bases and J by 0 bases, with 3 bases of the junction left unmatched. DNA for the CDR3: TGTGCCAGCAGCCGGACTAGCGAAAGCACAGATACGCAGTATTTT. This codes for CASSRTSESTDTQYF.

This clonotype was picked up one time. The V and J genes are TRBV20-1 and TRBJ1-6; 10 bases are a match to TRBD1. The CDR3 consists of 15 residues. Germline CDR1 is DFQATT and CDR2 is SNEGSKA (reference sequence). The ends lost 6 bases at V and 10 bases at J; junction bases unmatched: 12. DNA of the CDR3: TGCAGTGCCCCGATTACGGGACAGGGGAACTCACCCCTCCACTTT. Translation gives CSAPITGQGNSPLHF.

The CDR3 here is CASNRLAGVGDTQYF. The CDR3 nucleotides are TGTGCCAGCAACCGACTAGCGGGGGTGGGAGATACGCAGTATTTT. V is TRBV7-9 and J is TRBJ2-3; 12 nucleotides align to TRBD2. The germline gives CDR1 SEHNR, CDR2 FQNEAQ (reference sequence). The CDR3 totals 15 residues. V was pared by 7 bases and J by 5 bases, with 7 bases of the junction left unmatched.

The rearrangement joins TRBV10-3 to TRBJ2-5; maybe TRBD1 (6 bases). Trimming cost V 5 bases and J 1 base, with 17 bases left between them. Germline V gene sequence: CDR1 ENHRY, CDR2 SYGVKD. There are 16 residues in the CDR3. The CDR3 DNA is TGTGCCATCAGTCTTAACCGGGACACCCTCCAAGAGACCCAGTACTTC. Translation gives CAISLNRDTLQETQYF.